This section outlines one T cell receptor (beta chain) sequence together with its context. Its antigen remains unknown. The junction had 10 bases not matched to a gene; V was cut back by 4 bases and J by 7 bases. The germline V gene encodes CDR1 DFQATT and CDR2 SNEGSKA (reference sequence). The CDR3 runs to 14 residues. This sample stems from a study of T cell repertoires in cytomegalovirus infection. Study summary: The study used recently identified HLA-C-restricted and well-studied HLA-B-restricted CMV epitopes.

TCRdb passed the reads through MiXCR, listing each CDR3 protein once. The data contain about 570,000 distinct CDR3 sequences, over 35% of them seen just once; the ten biggest clones take up around 46%. This sequence originates from a human donor in good health (CMV status not recorded). Some clones in this sample may be carry-over from other donors' samples. This material consisted of cultured PBMCs, taken from culture after CMV antigen stimulation. The chain uses TRBV20-1 and TRBJ1-2; 9 bases fit TRBD1. The CDR3 DNA is TGCAGTGCTAACGGACAGGGGCTAGTGGGTGGCTACACCTTC. It specifies CSANGQGLVGGYTF.